This note documents a single T cell receptor beta chain sequence. These data originate in a study of blood T cell repertoires in COVID-19. Across the whole study: Sites in the United States, Italy and Spain provided acute and convalescent COVID-19 samples. PBMCs, B-cell-depleted T cells, or T cells provided the cDNA or gDNA that made up the material.

As handled by the study authors: Cell counts per sample came from amplifying reference gene primers. Method: immunoSEQ multiplex PCR; TCRdb's copy keeps in-frame clones and lacks some. The V and J calls and clone size are taken from that table; D and trimming were inferred from the DNA. The data hold about 300,000 clones, with about 88% observed a single time. The germline V gene encodes CDR1 SGHTA and CDR2 FQGNSA. CDR3 length equals 15 residues. The V segment lost 4 bases and the J segment 4 bases; nucleotides outside the gene matches: 6. The TCR comes from a man between 65 and 80 years old with acute or convalescent COVID-19. The chain employs TRBV7-2 and TRBJ2-5, with 10 bases fitting TRBD2. Sequenced: peripheral blood. The CDR3 nucleotides are TGTGCCAGCAGCTCGGGGCTAGCGGGAGTAGAGACCCAGTACTTC. This codes for CASSSGLAGVETQYF.